This T cell receptor (beta chain) was captured by sequencing in a study of shared clonotypes between healthy human individuals (TCRdb year 2020). Broadly, across the study: A couple of women and a few men aged 18 to 49 years were included in the cohort. Leukapheresis yielded between about 0.85 and 10 billion PBMCs per donor. To estimate repertoire size and how much clonotype sharing occurs between individuals, the study deeply sequenced the blood TCR repertoires of roughly 5 healthy adults. To increase sequencing depth and limit assay-specific biases, different laboratories used diverse techniques to prepare libraries and sequence TCR repertoires. The paper's findings and limits, for the study overall: Pairwise subsampling led to the expectation that sequencing depth would affect the degree of clonotype sharing among donors. Sampling was restricted to blood, and TCR repertoires in tissues likely differ from the TCR repertoires found in blood. The small number of donors limited the genetic and exposure-history diversity represented.

Using the deep immunoSEQ assay, TCR CDR3 regions were amplified from genomic DNA by multiplex PCR. Extracted genomic DNA from each cell subset was distributed evenly across all wells of several immunoSEQ 96-well plates, and each plate was treated as a replicate. Each replicate PCR for unsorted PBMC received 300 to 350 ng genomic DNA, equal to tens of thousands of T cell genomes. Genomic DNA from unsorted PBMC was sequenced over ten immunoSEQ deep assay plates. Purified libraries were quantified with a Qubit 3.0 fluorometer, sized on a Bioanalyzer 2100, and re-quantified with the KAPA Library Quantification kit. A separate single-read 150-cycle Illumina NextSeq 550 flow cell was used to sequence each immunoSEQ 96-well plate. The original methods were these. Because only junctional sequences without quality scores were contained in the immunoSEQ output, filtering matching that applied to full-length reads could not be performed. To assign V/J genes and CDR3, sequences were annotated against IMGT germline references using PyIR, a Python wrapper for IgBLAST v1.9. Reads were filtered out if the reads had weak V/J assignments (E-value above 1e-6), no CDR3, stop codons, out-of-frame junctions, or ambiguous translated residues. V3J clonotypes were defined as sequences sharing the same inferred V gene, J gene, and CDR3 amino acid sequence. To compute the percentage overlap between repertoires, the number of shared unique clonotypes was divided by the size of the smaller repertoire. Richness of each repertoire was evaluated using RTK rarefaction, the Chao1 estimator, and Recon v2.1 estimates of unobserved clonotypes. TCRdb carries this immuneACCESS record with in-frame sequences only. Its versions omit some clonotypes, under half of them owing to an unresolved V gene in the studies checked, with the rest unexplained. That table supplies the V and J calls and clone size; D and trimming were determined from the DNA. This sample comprises around 450,000 clones, about four fifths of them detected only once. The top ten clonotypes cover about 13% of the sample.

The junction carries 7 bases between V and J, which are trimmed by 7 bases and 0 bases respectively. Counted from cysteine to phenylalanine, this CDR3 has 14 amino acids. Only the CDR3 DNA is retained, 42 bases long and in frame from the first base. CDR1 and CDR2, per the germline V gene, are MDHEN and SYDVKM. Donors were healthy HIV-negative adults with no recently reported acute infections or vaccinations. Every donor was a Caucasian adult living in Nashville, Tennessee, USA. For unsorted samples, 85 million to 100 million PBMCs were counted, and genomic DNA was extracted using the QIAamp DNA Blood Mini kit. Blood was obtained by leukapheresis, after which PBMCs were separated by Ficoll-Histopaque density gradient centrifugation and cryopreserved in liquid nitrogen vapor phase. About this clone itself: What this receptor recognizes is not known. No base quality values were provided; no much bigger clone lies one nucleotide off.

The sequence is built from TRBV28 and TRBJ2-6, with no reliable assignment of the D segment. The receptor was isolated from a woman aged 35 to 49 in good health. Some clones in this sample may be carry-over from other donors' samples. Sequencing was carried out using PBMCs. The CDR3 region: CASTSFSGANVLTF. The nucleotide sequence reads TGTGCCAGCACCTCATTCTCTGGGGCCAACGTCCTGACTTTC.